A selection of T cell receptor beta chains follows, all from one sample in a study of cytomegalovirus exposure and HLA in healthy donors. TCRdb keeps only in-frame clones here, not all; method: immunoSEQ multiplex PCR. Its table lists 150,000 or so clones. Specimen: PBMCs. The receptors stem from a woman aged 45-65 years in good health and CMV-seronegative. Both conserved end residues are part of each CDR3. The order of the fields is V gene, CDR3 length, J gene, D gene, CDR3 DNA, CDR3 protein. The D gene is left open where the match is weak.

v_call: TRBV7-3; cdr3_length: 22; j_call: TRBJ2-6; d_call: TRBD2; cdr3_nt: TGTGCCAGCAGCCCTAGGCCCGGACTAGCGGGAGGCGGTAGCTCTGGGGCCAACGTCCTGACTTTC; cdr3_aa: CASSPRPGLAGGGSSGANVLTF
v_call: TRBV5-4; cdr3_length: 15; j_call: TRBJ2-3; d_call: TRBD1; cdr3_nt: TGTGCCAGCAGCCTACAGGGGGCTATGGGAGATACGCAGTATTTT; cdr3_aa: CASSLQGAMGDTQYF
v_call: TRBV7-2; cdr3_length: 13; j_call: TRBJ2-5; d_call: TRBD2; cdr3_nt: TGTGCCAGCACGGGGGGGCTGGGGGAGACCCAGTACTTC; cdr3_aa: CASTGGLGETQYF
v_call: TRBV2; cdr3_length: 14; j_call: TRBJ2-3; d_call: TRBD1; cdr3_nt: TGTGCCAGCAGTGAAGGGACAGGGTGGGGTACGCAGTATTTT; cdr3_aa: CASSEGTGWGTQYF
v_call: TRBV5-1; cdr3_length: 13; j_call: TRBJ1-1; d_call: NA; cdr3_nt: TGCGCCAGCAGACCCAGGATGAACACTGAAGCTTTCTTT; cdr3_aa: CASRPRMNTEAFF
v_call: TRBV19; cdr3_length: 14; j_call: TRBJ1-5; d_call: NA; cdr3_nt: TGTGCCAGTAGTATAGCCAGGGGCAATCAGCCCCAGCATTTT; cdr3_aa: CASSIARGNQPQHF
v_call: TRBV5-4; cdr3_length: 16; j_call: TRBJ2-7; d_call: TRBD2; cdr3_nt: TGTGCCAGCAGCTTTGTCGGGGGGGCCTCCAACTACGAGCAGTACTTC; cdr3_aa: CASSFVGGASNYEQYF
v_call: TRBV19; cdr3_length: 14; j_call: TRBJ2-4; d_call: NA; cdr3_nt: TGTGCCAGTAGTTCCGGGACCGGGGGAAACATTCAGTACTTC; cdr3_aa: CASSSGTGGNIQYF
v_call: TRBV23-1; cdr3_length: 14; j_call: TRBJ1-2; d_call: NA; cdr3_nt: TGCGCCAGCACCCCGGGGTTGGGCAGTTATGGCTACACCTTC; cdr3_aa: CASTPGLGSYGYTF
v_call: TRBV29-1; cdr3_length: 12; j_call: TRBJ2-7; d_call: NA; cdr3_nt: TGCAGCGCAACTAGCTGGGCTGGCGAGCAGTACTTC; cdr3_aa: CSATSWAGEQYF
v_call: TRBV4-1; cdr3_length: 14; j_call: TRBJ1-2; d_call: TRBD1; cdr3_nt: TGCGCCAGCAGCCGCCCGGGACAGCGTCACAGCTACACCTTC; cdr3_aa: CASSRPGQRHSYTF
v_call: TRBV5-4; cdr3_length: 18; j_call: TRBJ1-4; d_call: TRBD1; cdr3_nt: TGTGCCAGCAGCTTGGAGATCGTCCAGGGGGGTGCTAATGAAAAACTGTTTTTT; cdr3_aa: CASSLEIVQGGANEKLFF
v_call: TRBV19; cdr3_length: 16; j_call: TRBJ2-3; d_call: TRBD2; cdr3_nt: TGTGCCAGTAGCCGAACTAGCGGGGGGGGCACAGATACGCAGTATTTT; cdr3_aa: CASSRTSGGGTDTQYF
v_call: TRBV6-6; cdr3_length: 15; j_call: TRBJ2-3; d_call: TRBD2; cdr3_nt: TGTGCCAGCAGTCCCAGCCTGGAGCGGGGCTCCCTTGAGTATTTT; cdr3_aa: CASSPSLERGSLEYF
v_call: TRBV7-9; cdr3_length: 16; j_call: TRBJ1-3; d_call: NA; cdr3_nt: TGTGCCAGCAGCTCCGGCTGGGACTTCTCTGGAAACACCATATATTTT; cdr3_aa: CASSSGWDFSGNTIYF
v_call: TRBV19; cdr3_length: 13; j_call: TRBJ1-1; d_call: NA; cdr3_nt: TGTGCCAGTAGTATGGGCAGGGACACTGAAGCTTTCTTT; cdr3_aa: CASSMGRDTEAFF
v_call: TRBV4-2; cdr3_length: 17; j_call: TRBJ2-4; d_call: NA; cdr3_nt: TGTGCCAGCAGCCAAGAGGGCCAGCTTTTAACCAAAAACATTCAGTACTTC; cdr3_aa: CASSQEGQLLTKNIQYF
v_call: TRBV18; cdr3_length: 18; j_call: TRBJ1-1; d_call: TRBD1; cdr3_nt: TGTGCCAGCTCAAAAAACTTGATGACAGGGGTTGGGGACACTGAAGCTTTCTTT; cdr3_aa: CASSKNLMTGVGDTEAFF
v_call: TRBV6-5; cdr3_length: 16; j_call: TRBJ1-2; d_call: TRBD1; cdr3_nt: TGTGCCAGCAGTTACGGGGACAGGTTTACTTCCTATGGCTACACCTTC; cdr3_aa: CASSYGDRFTSYGYTF
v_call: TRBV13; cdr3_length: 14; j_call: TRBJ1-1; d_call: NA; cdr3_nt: TGTGCCAGCAGCTTAAGTGAACTTGTCGCGGAAGCTTTCTTT; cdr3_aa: CASSLSELVAEAFF
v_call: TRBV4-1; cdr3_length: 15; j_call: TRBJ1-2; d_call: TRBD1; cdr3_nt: TGCGCCAGCACCGACCTCCCCGGGACAGACTATGGCTACACCTTC; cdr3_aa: CASTDLPGTDYGYTF
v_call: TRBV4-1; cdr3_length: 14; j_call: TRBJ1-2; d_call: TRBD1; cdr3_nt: TGCGCCAGCAGCCAACCCAGGGGGCCCTATGGCTACACCTTC; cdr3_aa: CASSQPRGPYGYTF
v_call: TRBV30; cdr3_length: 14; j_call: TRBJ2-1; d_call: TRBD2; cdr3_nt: TGTGCCTGGAGTGTAAGGACTAGCAAGGCTGAGCAGTTCTTC; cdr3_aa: CAWSVRTSKAEQFF
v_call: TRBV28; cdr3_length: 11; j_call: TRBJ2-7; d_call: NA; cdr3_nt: TGTGCCAGCGGCAGTCCCTACGAGCAGTACTTC; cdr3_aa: CASGSPYEQYF
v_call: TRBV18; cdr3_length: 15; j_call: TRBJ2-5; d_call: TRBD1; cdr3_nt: TGTGCCAGCTCACCACAACAGGGGTTGGAAGAGACCCAGTACTTC; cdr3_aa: CASSPQQGLEETQYF
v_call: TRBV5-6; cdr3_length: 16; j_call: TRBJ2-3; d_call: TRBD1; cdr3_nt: TGTGCCAGCAGCTTGGCCAATGGACAGGAGGAAGATACGCAGTATTTT; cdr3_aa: CASSLANGQEEDTQYF
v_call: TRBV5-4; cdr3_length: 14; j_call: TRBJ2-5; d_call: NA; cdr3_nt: TGTGCCAGCAGCGCCGACCGGGTCAAGAAAACCCAGTACTTC; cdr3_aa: CASSADRVKKTQYF
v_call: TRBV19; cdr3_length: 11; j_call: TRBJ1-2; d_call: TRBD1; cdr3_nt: TGTGCCAGTACCAGGGGGTATGGCTACACCTTC; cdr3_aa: CASTRGYGYTF
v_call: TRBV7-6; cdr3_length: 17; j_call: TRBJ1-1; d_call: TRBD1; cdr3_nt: TGTGCCAGCAGCCCACACTTACAGGGGGCGCGGGGCACTGAAGCTTTCTTT; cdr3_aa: CASSPHLQGARGTEAFF
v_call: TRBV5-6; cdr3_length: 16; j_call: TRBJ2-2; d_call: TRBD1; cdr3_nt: TGTGCCAGCAGCTTGTTAGGGGGCCGGAACACCGGGGAGCTGTTTTTT; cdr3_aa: CASSLLGGRNTGELFF
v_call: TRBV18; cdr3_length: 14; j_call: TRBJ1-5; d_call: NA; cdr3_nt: TGTGCCAGCTCACCGGCCAGTTTCAATCAGCCCCAGCATTTT; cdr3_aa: CASSPASFNQPQHF
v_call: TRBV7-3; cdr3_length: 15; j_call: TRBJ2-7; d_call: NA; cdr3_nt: TGTGCCAGCAGCCAGGGACGGGGGAGCTCCTACGAGCAGTACTTC; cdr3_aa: CASSQGRGSSYEQYF
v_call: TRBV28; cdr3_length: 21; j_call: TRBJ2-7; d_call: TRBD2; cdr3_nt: TGTGCCAGCAGTTTACCGGGGACTAGCGGGGATCTCCGGGGAGGTCGCCACGAGCAGTACTTC; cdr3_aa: CASSLPGTSGDLRGGRHEQYF
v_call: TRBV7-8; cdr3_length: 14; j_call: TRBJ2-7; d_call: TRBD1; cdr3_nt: TGTGCCAGCAGCTCGGACAGGGAAAGTGACGAGCAGTACTTC; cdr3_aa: CASSSDRESDEQYF
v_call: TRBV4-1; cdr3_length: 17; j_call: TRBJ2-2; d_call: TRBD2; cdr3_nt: TGCGCCAGCAGCCAACGGACTAGCGGTCTGAACACCGGGGAGCTGTTTTTT; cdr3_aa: CASSQRTSGLNTGELFF
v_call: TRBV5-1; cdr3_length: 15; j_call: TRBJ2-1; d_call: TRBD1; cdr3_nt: TGCGCCAGCAGCTTGGGACAGGGGTCCTACAATGAGCAGTTCTTC; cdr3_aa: CASSLGQGSYNEQFF
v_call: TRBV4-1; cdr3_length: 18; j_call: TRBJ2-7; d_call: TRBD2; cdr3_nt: TGCGCCAGCAGCCAAACGCTAGCAGGGACTACACTTTCCTACGAGCAGTACTTC; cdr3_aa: CASSQTLAGTTLSYEQYF
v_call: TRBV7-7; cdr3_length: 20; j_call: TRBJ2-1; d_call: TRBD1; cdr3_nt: TGTGCTAGCAGCTTATCACCGGGACAGGGGGGGGTTAGGCCCTACAATGAGCAGTTCTTC; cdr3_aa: CASSLSPGQGGVRPYNEQFF
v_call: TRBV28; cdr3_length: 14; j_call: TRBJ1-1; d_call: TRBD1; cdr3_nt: TGTGCCAGCTCACCGGACAGGGGGCTCACTGAAGCTTTCTTT; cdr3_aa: CASSPDRGLTEAFF
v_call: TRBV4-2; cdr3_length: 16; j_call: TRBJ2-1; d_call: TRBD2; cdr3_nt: TGTGCCAGCAGCCAAGCCTACGCGGGGGGGCGGGATGAGCAGTTCTTC; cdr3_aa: CASSQAYAGGRDEQFF
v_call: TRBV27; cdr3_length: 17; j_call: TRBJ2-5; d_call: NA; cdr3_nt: TGTGCCAGCAGTTTCAGACTCCCTAGAGGTACTGAGGAGACCCAGTACTTC; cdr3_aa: CASSFRLPRGTEETQYF
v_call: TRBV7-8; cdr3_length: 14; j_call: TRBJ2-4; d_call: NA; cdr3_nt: TGTGCCAGCAGCTTAACGGGAGCCGGAAACATTCAGTACTTC; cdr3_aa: CASSLTGAGNIQYF
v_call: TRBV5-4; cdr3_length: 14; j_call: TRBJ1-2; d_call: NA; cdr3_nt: TGTGCCAGCAGCTTGGTTCAGGCCGCCTATGGCTACACCTTC; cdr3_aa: CASSLVQAAYGYTF
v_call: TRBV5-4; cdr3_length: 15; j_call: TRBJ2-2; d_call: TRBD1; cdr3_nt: TGTGCCAGCACCCCGGGACAGGGGGCTACCGGGGAGCTGTTTTTT; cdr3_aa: CASTPGQGATGELFF
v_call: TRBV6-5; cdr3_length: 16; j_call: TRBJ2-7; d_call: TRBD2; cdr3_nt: TGTGCCAGCAGTTACTCGATGGCTAGCGGGAAATACGAGCAGTACTTC; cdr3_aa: CASSYSMASGKYEQYF